This T cell receptor (beta chain) was obtained from a study of T cell responses to AZD1222 COVID-19 vaccine. The length of the CDR3 is 14 residues. V lost 5 bases to trimming and J lost 8 bases, with 18 bases between them. CDR1 and CDR2 (germline): MNHEY, SMNVEV (reference sequence). Some clones are missing from TCRdb's copy, which holds only in-frame ones; the method was immunoSEQ multiplex PCR. The sample records around 100,000 clones, roughly 89% being singletons. The TCR comes from an adult in good health. The sequenced sample was peripheral blood, obtained on day 0 of AZD1222 vaccination. The V call is TRBV27, the J call TRBJ1-1; perhaps TRBD1 as D (6 bases). CDR3 in amino acids: CASSPGQRVLEAFF. CDR3 DNA sequence: TGTGCCAGCAGTCCTGGACAGAGGGTCTTAGAAGCTTTCTTT.